This T cell receptor beta chain was profiled in a study of blood T cell repertoires in COVID-19. In the study overall: From the United States, Italy and Spain came samples of acute and convalescent COVID-19.

The V end was cut by 6 bases, the J end by 4 bases, with 19 bases between. The CDR3 totals 16 residues. Germline V gene lookup returns CDR1 MDHEN and CDR2 SYDVKM. Each participant's cohort was designated according to participant-reported clinical history. Two negative PCRs, clearance, or symptom resolution characterized the recovered Cohort 3 donors. In the original processing: Estimation of nucleated cell counts was performed using reference gene primer amplification. Profiling relied on immunoSEQ multiplex PCR, and the TCRdb table lists in-frame clones only, not all of them. The D gene and trimming were derived from the DNA, and the V and J assignments and clone size from that table. Of 160,000 or so clones detected, 80% to 85% appear once; the ten largest clones hold roughly 8%.

The source is a woman in her 50s who had recovered from COVID-19. V and J are TRBV28 and TRBJ1-5; tentatively, D is TRBD1 (5 bases). The sequenced sample was PBMCs or T cells enriched from blood (not recorded which). CDR3 DNA: TGTGCCAGCAGCCCGGCGGGGCAGGGAACTAATCAGCCCCAGCATTTT. This encodes CASSPAGQGTNQPQHF.